This T cell receptor (beta chain) was captured in a study of blood T cell repertoires in COVID-19. Study information: There were acute and convalescent COVID-19 samples, and they came from the United States, Italy and Spain. Sources were T cells, B-cell-depleted T cells, or PBMCs; the material itself was cDNA or gDNA.

Study processing details: Amplification with reference gene primers provided the estimates of nucleated cell counts. TCRdb's copy holds only in-frame clones and misses some; the assay was immunoSEQ multiplex PCR. The V and J calls and clone size were taken over from that table, and D and trimming were inferred from the DNA. The data contain 45,000 to 65,000 clones, around 79% of them singletons. The germline V gene has CDR1 KGHDR and CDR2 SFDVKD. Trimming took off 5 bases at V and 7 bases at J, with 13 bases between the two ends. The CDR3 totals 13 residues. The rearrangement links TRBV24-1 to TRBJ1-2; a weak D match, TRBD1 (5 bases). This TCR derives from a man between 65 and 85 years old with active or convalescent COVID-19. The material sequenced was peripheral blood. CDR3 region: CATSGGEWSGYTF. DNA for the CDR3: TGTGCCACCAGTGGGGGGGAGTGGAGTGGCTACACCTTC.